This entry is about one T cell receptor (beta chain). Its antigen is as yet unknown. The entry originates in a study of cytomegalovirus exposure and HLA in healthy donors. Study-level information: Early released data comprised about 85 million unique TCRs from HLA-typed donors.

Germline CDR1 SGHTA, CDR2 FQGTGA. V lost 5 bases to trimming and J lost 8 bases, with 17 bases between them. The CDR3 runs to 14 residues. PCR employed 60 Vbeta and 13 Jbeta primers. TCRdb's table, derived via immunoSEQ multiplex PCR, lists solely in-frame clones and lacks some. The profile shows under 150,000 clones, roughly 60% of them singletons. Overall study results and limits: A later analysis reportedly identified an Asian-associated ancestry cluster as carrying fewer N-insertions than the approximately 670-donor mean. CMV serostatus was the only recorded immune exposure for donors.

The V and J genes are TRBV7-3 and TRBJ2-3; tentatively, D is TRBD1 (6 bases). Sequencing used PBMCs. This receptor was identified in a woman aged 40-49 years in good health and CMV-seronegative. The CDR3 loop is CASSLEGSQGTQYF. The CDR3 DNA sequence: TGTGCCAGCAGCCTAGAAGGGTCACAGGGTACGCAGTATTTT. Combining the CDR3 with reference TRBV7-3 and TRBJ2-3 gives the whole variable domain GAGVSQTPSNKVTEKGKYVELRCDPISGHTALYWYRQSLGQGPEFLIYFQGTGAADDSGLPNDRFFAVRPEGSVSTLKIQRTERGDSAVYLCASSLEGSQGTQYFGPGTRLTVL.